These 26 T cell receptor beta chains originate from one sample sequenced in a study of blood T cells in healthy people across ages. Primed by a sample-barcoded 5' primer and a J-beta primer mix, a second PCR proceeded for about 6 to 11 cycles. TCRdb recomputed calls from the 5' RACE reads with MiXCR, one row per CDR3 protein. Found here are approximately 800,000 distinct CDR3 sequences, roughly 60% of them singletons; the top ten hold 22%. The source material was blood. These receptor sequences come from a man aged 25-40 years in good health.

This clonotype was detected a few times. The chain has TRBV20-1 and TRBJ2-4; D possibly corresponds to TRBD2 (5 bases). V was cut by 3 bases and J by 0 bases, with 6 bases left in between. This CDR3 is built from 13 residues. Germline V lookup: CDR1 DFQATT, CDR2 SNEGSKA (reference sequence). CDR3 in DNA: TGCAGTGCTAGCGGGATAGCCAAAAACATTCAGTACTTC. Protein: CSASGIAKNIQYF.

The CDR3 bases are TGTGCCAGCAGCTTAGGAGGGAACACCGGGGAGCTGTTTTTT. It is translated as CASSLGGNTGELFF. The J gene is TRBJ2-2, the V gene TRBV7-2; D is unclear. Germline assignment: CDR1 SGHTA and CDR2 FQGNSA. The CDR3 length is 14 residues. V was pared by 1 base and J by 1 base, with 4 bases between. The whole variable domain, filled in from reference TRBV7-2 and TRBJ2-2, reads GAGVSQSPSNKVTEKGKDVELRCDPISGHTALYWYRQSLGQGLEFLIYFQGNSAPDKSGLPSDRFSAERTGGSVSTLTIQRTQQEDSAVYLCASSLGGNTGELFFGEGSRLTVL.

Notes on this clonotype: Since a much larger clone is just one base distant, this may be a read error. The chain employs TRBV12-3 or TRBV12-4 and TRBJ2-3; 9 bases match TRBD1. J gave up 2 bases and V 3 bases, and 6 bases lay outside the gene matches. This CDR3 has 16 amino acids. CDR3 sequence (DNA): TGTGCCAGCAGTTTCTGGGGGACAGGGATCACAGATACGCAGTATTTT. It yields the protein CASSFWGTGITDTQYF.

The CDR3: CASSKAISVTDTQYF. CDR3 sequence (DNA): TGTGCCAGCAGCAAAGCCATCAGTGTCACAGATACGCAGTATTTT. This rearrangement joins TRBV14 to TRBJ2-3; D unresolved. The CDR3 is made up of 15 amino acids. In germline, CDR1 is SGHDN, CDR2 FVKESK. Trimming removed 5 bases from V and 2 bases from J, with 14 bases in between. The full variable domain, rest sourced from reference TRBV14 and TRBJ2-3, is EAGVTQFPSHSVIEKGQTVTLRCDPISGHDNLYWYRRVMGKEIKFLLHFVKESKQDESGMPNNRFLAERTGGTYSTLKVQPAELEDSGVYFCASSKAISVTDTQYFGPGTRLTVL.

This clonotype has a single count. The chain links TRBV6-4 to TRBJ2-1; 7 bases agree with TRBD2. The CDR3 covers 14 residues. After removal of 5 bases from V and 5 bases from J, the junction contained 6 bases not matched to a gene. Germline assignment: CDR1 MRHNA and CDR2 SNTAGT. DNA for the CDR3: TGTGCCAGCAGTACTAGCGTATTCAACAATGAGCAGTTCTTC. Translated, it gives CASSTSVFNNEQFF.

This clonotype was counted ten times or more. The chain uses TRBV6-5 and TRBJ2-1; D ambiguous. The CDR3 length is 11 residues. The V end lost 4 bases, the J end lost 8 bases, and 6 bases lay between the germline ends. Germline V gene sequence: CDR1 MNHEY, CDR2 SVGAGI. CDR3 in amino acids: CASSSLHEQFF. CDR3 sequence (DNA): TGTGCCAGCAGTTCCCTCCATGAGCAGTTCTTC.

In nucleotides, the CDR3 is TGTGCCAGCAGCTTAGCCCCGGGAGCCACAGATACGCAGTATTTT. Encoded protein: CASSLAPGATDTQYF. The chain links TRBV7-2 to TRBJ2-3, with D perhaps matching TRBD2 (6 bases). Trimming took 0 bases from V and 2 from J, leaving 9 bases between them. Germline V gene data show CDR1 as SGHTA and CDR2 as FQGNSA. The CDR3 is 15 residues long.

The rearrangement links TRBV10-1 to TRBJ2-5, with D tentatively TRBD1 (5 bases). V shed 6 bases and J shed 1 base, with 15 bases lying between them. This CDR3 has 15 amino acids. Germline V gives CDR1 WNHNN, CDR2 SYGVQD (reference sequence). The CDR3 DNA is TGCGCCAGCAGCATGGGGATCAGGGCCCAAGAGACCCAGTACTTC. Its translation: CASSMGIRAQETQYF.

The chain couples TRBV12-3 or TRBV12-4 to TRBJ2-1; 9 bases are shared with TRBD2. The J call may not be correct, given that the DNA end is closer to TRBJ2-7. This CDR3 comprises 16 residues. The CDR3 DNA reads TGTGCCAGCAGTTTTGAAGCGGGGGGCTCCCGGACTGAGCAGTACTTC. Translated, it gives CASSFEAGGSRTEQYF.

The rearrangement uses TRBV12-3 or TRBV12-4 and TRBJ2-7, with a weak D call TRBD2 (5 bases). This CDR3 is 15 amino acids long. V was shortened by 5 bases and J by 3 bases, with 17 bases between the two germline ends. For the CDR3, the DNA is TGTGCCAGCAGTCCCACTGGACTTACTATCTACGAGCAGTACTTC. Its protein is CASSPTGLTIYEQYF.

This rearrangement joins TRBV2 to TRBJ2-3; D is unclear. The CDR3 is 13 residues long. Germline assignment: CDR1 SNHLY and CDR2 FYNNEI. Trimming stripped 7 bases from V and 1 base from J, with 9 bases between. As DNA, the CDR3 is TGTGCCAGCATGGCCCATGGCACAGATACGCAGTATTTT. Encoded protein: CASMAHGTDTQYF.

This clonotype was seen just once. The CDR3 ends on some other residue instead of the conserved phenylalanine or tryptophan, so this is likely a read error. This chain links TRBV20-1 with TRBJ1-2; D gene unclear. CDR1 is DFQATT, CDR2 SNEGSKA, per germline (reference sequence). The CDR3 spans 12 residues. V was shortened by 0 bases and J by 2 bases, with 4 bases between the two germline ends. CDR3 in DNA: TGCAGTGCTAGAGAGGGGAACTATGGCTACACCTGC. It specifies CSAREGNYGYTC.

The rearrangement joins TRBV7-2 to TRBJ2-3; the D call may be TRBD1 or TRBD2 (6 bases each). The germline V gene encodes CDR1 SGHTA and CDR2 FQGNSA. The CDR3 is made up of 16 amino acids. The CDR3 loop is CASGPQSGAGTDTQYF. For the CDR3, the DNA is TGTGCTAGCGGCCCCCAGTCGGGGGCGGGCACAGATACGCAGTATTTT.

The V call is TRBV7-2, the J call TRBJ2-5; 8 nucleotides agree with TRBD2. The CDR3 consists of 16 residues. V shed 0 bases and J 11 bases; nucleotides not matched to a gene: 14. Per germline, CDR1 SGHTA and CDR2 FQGNSA. CDR3 region: CASSLAPIAGRNEQYF. DNA for the CDR3: TGTGCCAGCAGCTTAGCGCCGATAGCGGGGCGGAATGAGCAGTACTTC.

In its sample, this clonotype was seen once. The chain is built from TRBV5-6 and TRBJ2-4; D is uncertain. This CDR3 is 17 amino acids long. Trimming left V 4 bases short and J 0 bases short, with 17 bases between. CDR1 SGHDT and CDR2 YYEEEE come from the germline V gene. This CDR3 reads CASSVKRFGLAKNIQYF. CDR3 nucleotides: TGTGCCAGCAGCGTGAAAAGGTTCGGGTTAGCCAAAAACATTCAGTACTTC. Full variable domain (rest looked up from reference TRBV5-6 and TRBJ2-4): DAGVTQSPTHLIKTRGQQVTLRCSPKSGHDTVSWYQQALGQGPQFIFQYYEEEERQRGNFPDRFSGHQFPNYSSELNVNALLLGDSALYLCASSVKRFGLAKNIQYFGAGTRLSVL.

This clonotype has a handful of counts. V usage is TRBV29-1 and J usage is TRBJ2-5; D is perhaps TRBD2 (5 bases). Trimming took off 7 bases at V and 5 bases at J, with 17 bases between the two ends. The CDR3 length is 13 residues. Looked up from germline, CDR1 is SQVTM and CDR2 is ANQGSEA. DNA for the CDR3: TGCAGCGCGCCCGGGGTATCCAGGGAGACCCAGTACTTC. Residues: CSAPGVSRETQYF.

The V call is TRBV15, the J call TRBJ2-3; D perhaps matches TRBD1 (6 bases). The CDR3 is made up of 16 amino acids. Germline CDR1 is LNHNV and CDR2 is YYDKDF (reference sequence). V gave up 2 bases and J gave up 3 bases, with 15 bases separating them. The CDR3 coding sequence is TGTGCCACCAGCAGAAAACAGGGTGGAGTGACAGATACGCAGTATTTT. It translates to CATSRKQGGVTDTQYF.

This chain links TRBV6-2 or TRBV6-3 with TRBJ2-7, with a possible D match to TRBD1 (6 bases). Germline CDR1 is MNHEY and CDR2 is SVGEGT. The germline V and J ends were trimmed by 4 bases and 3 bases, with 25 bases remaining between them. The CDR3 is 18 residues long. CDR3 nucleotides: TGTGCCAGCAGTTCATCTACCGGACAGCGAAGAGCCGACTACGAGCAGTACTTC. Amino acid sequence: CASSSSTGQRRADYEQYF.

V gene TRBV13 combines with J gene TRBJ1-1; D perhaps matches TRBD1 (5 bases). The CDR3 consists of 15 residues. The V gene lost 1 base and the J gene lost 2 bases, with 11 bases spanning the gap. The germline gives CDR1 PRHDT, CDR2 FYEKMQ (reference sequence). In DNA form, the CDR3 reads TGTGCCAGCAGCTTAGCCTGGGGGGGTAACACTGAAGCTTTCTTT. Encoded protein: CASSLAWGGNTEAFF.

The chain couples TRBV20-1 to TRBJ2-7; 7 positions match TRBD2. Per the germline V gene, CDR1 is DFQATT and CDR2 is SNEGSKA (reference sequence). J was trimmed by 0 bases and V by 6 bases; bases with no gene match: 5. The CDR3 runs to 13 residues. This chain's CDR3 is CSAVGGSSYEQYF. In nucleotides, the CDR3 is TGCAGTGCCGTCGGGGGGAGCTCCTACGAGCAGTACTTC.

The J gene is TRBJ1-1, the V gene TRBV4-2; D not certain. The V end was cut by 1 base, the J end by 5 bases, with 8 bases between. The CDR3 runs to 13 residues. Germline lookup yields CDR1 LGHNA and CDR2 YNFKEQ. The CDR3 sequence: CASSQVFMTEAFF. The CDR3, as DNA: TGTGCCAGCAGCCAAGTCTTTATGACTGAAGCTTTCTTT.

The chain couples TRBV12-3 or TRBV12-4 to TRBJ2-5; 7 positions agree with TRBD2. This CDR3 comprises 17 residues. The V segment lost 5 bases and the J segment 3 bases; nucleotides outside the gene matches: 15. The DNA of the CDR3 is TGTGCCAGCAGTCCGCCGGGACTAACGGGTGTGGAAGAGACCCAGTACTTC. This gives the protein CASSPPGLTGVEETQYF.

This rearrangement joins TRBV7-9 to TRBJ2-3; 12 bases agree with TRBD2. Germline lookup yields CDR1 SEHNR and CDR2 FQNEAQ (reference sequence). Trimming removed 5 bases from V and 4 bases from J; junction bases left unmatched: 7. The CDR3 consists of 16 residues. In DNA form, the CDR3 reads TGTGCCAGCAGCCCGACTAGCGGGGGAGTCGCAGATACGCAGTATTTT. It yields the protein CASSPTSGGVADTQYF.

This clonotype has more than one count but fewer than ten. V gene TRBV20-1 combines with J gene TRBJ2-7, with D perhaps TRBD1 (5 bases). The CDR3 contains 13 residues. CDR1 and CDR2 from the germline V gene are DFQATT and SNEGSKA (reference sequence). The germline V and J ends were trimmed by 2 bases and 0 bases, with 8 bases remaining between them. The CDR3 protein is CSARTGASYEQYF. Written as DNA, the CDR3 is TGCAGTGCTAGAACAGGTGCCTCCTACGAGCAGTACTTC.

The table lists this clonotype with many counts. J is TRBJ2-7 and V is TRBV29-1; D may be TRBD2 (7 bases). The CDR3 loop spans 15 amino acids. V shed 6 bases and J shed 7 bases, with 25 bases lying between them. From germline, CDR1 is SQVTM and CDR2 ANQGSEA. Here the CDR3 reads CSVGPRGAIGVEQYF. CDR3 coding DNA: TGCAGCGTCGGACCCCGGGGGGCAATAGGGGTGGAGCAGTACTTC.

Of note for this clonotype: The junction departs from the called germline gene at one end, perhaps through a read error. This chain links TRBV7-2 with TRBJ2-5; D possibly corresponds to TRBD1 (5 bases). The J call may be incorrect, as the DNA end agrees better with TRBJ2-7. The CDR3 runs 15 residues. The V gene's germline CDR1 is SGHTA and CDR2 FQGNSA. CDR3 bases: TGTGCCAGCAGCCCAGGGCCCTTGAACTCCTCCGAGCAGTACTTC. Protein: CASSPGPLNSSEQYF.